This T cell receptor (beta chain) was retrieved from a study of response to subunit inactivated influenza vaccine. In germline, CDR1 is SGHNT, CDR2 YYREEE (reference sequence). The CDR3 is 19 amino acids. Trimming pared 2 bases from V and 3 bases from J, leaving 26 bases between. A single record per CDR3 protein comes from TCRdb applying MiXCR to the RT-PCR reads. This sample has a few hundred thousand distinct CDR3 sequences, with over 9% found just once. These data also formed part of another study, on T cells expressing NK-cell markers. That work contributes: UMIs accompanied the 5'RACE template switching by which TCR beta cDNA was made. Sorted CD3+CD56-NKG2C+, CD3+CD56+NKG2C- and CD3+CD56+NKG2C+ T cells were the source of the TCR beta repertoires.

The material was PBMCs from blood, obtained on the day of vaccination. The sequence was obtained from a man aged 45-60 years who received an inactivated influenza vaccine. The rearrangement links TRBV5-4 to TRBJ1-1; weak D call: TRBD1 (5 bases). CDR3 loop: CASSFGKGRDRRADTEAFF. In DNA form, the CDR3 reads TGTGCCAGCAGCTTTGGCAAGGGGAGGGACCGACGGGCGGACACTGAAGCTTTCTTT.